Listed below are T cell receptor beta chains from one sample, sequenced in a study of T cell responses to AZD1222 COVID-19 vaccine. Assay: immunoSEQ multiplex PCR; the TCRdb copy retains only in-frame clones and omits some. Of about 160,000 clones in the sample, roughly 90% were seen once. The sample consisted of peripheral blood, taken 28 days after the second AZD1222 dose. These receptors were collected from an adult who received the AZD1222 COVID-19 vaccine. The CDR3 runs from the conserved cysteine through the conserved F or W. D genes are given only for firm matches. Clone size is stated in some rows and not others, as once, few, many or a class when expanded.

D gene: .
clone size: .
V gene: TRBV19
J gene: TRBJ2-1
CDR3 protein: CASTLTPHDGSATRSSYNEQFF
CDR3 DNA: TGTGCCAGTACCTTGACTCCCCATGACGGGAGTGCCACTAGGAGCTCCTACAATGAGCAGTTCTTC

D gene: .
clone size: few
V gene: TRBV5-6
J gene: TRBJ2-7
CDR3 protein: CASSLVGTSSYEQYF
CDR3 DNA: TGTGCCAGCAGCTTGGTGGGCACGAGCTCCTACGAGCAGTACTTC

D gene: .
clone size: .
V gene: TRBV15
J gene: TRBJ2-1
CDR3 protein: CATSSGPRRGRESYNEQFF
CDR3 DNA: TGTGCCACCAGCAGCGGACCCCGGAGGGGGCGGGAGAGCTACAATGAGCAGTTCTTC

D gene: .
clone size: .
V gene: TRBV2
J gene: TRBJ2-7
CDR3 protein: CVSKIRSYEQYF
CDR3 DNA: TGTGTTAGCAAAATCCGCTCCTACGAGCAGTACTTC

D gene: .
clone size: .
V gene: TRBV10-1
J gene: TRBJ2-7
CDR3 protein: CASSVRGEFGQYF
CDR3 DNA: TGCGCCAGCAGTGTGAGGGGGGAATTCGGGCAGTACTTC

D gene: .
clone size: .
V gene: TRBV6-5
J gene: TRBJ1-1
CDR3 protein: CASSSAEAGGTEAFF
CDR3 DNA: TGTGCCAGCAGTTCCGCGGAGGCTGGTGGCACTGAAGCTTTCTTT

D gene: .
clone size: .
V gene: TRBV7-9
J gene: TRBJ1-3
CDR3 protein: CASSRTGSGNTIYF
CDR3 DNA: TGTGCCAGCAGCCGAACAGGGTCTGGAAACACCATATATTTT

D gene: .
clone size: .
V gene: TRBV28
J gene: TRBJ1-2
CDR3 protein: CASSFGSRDGYTF
CDR3 DNA: TGTGCCAGCAGTTTCGGGTCTAGGGATGGCTACACCTTC

D gene: .
clone size: .
V gene: TRBV19
J gene: TRBJ1-4
CDR3 protein: CASSIFTATNEKLFF
CDR3 DNA: TGTGCCAGTAGTATATTCACAGCAACTAATGAAAAACTGTTTTTT

D gene: TRBD2
clone size: once
V gene: TRBV6-5
J gene: TRBJ2-2
CDR3 protein: CATGGLDTGELFF
CDR3 DNA: TGTGCTACGGGAGGTCTGGACACCGGGGAGCTGTTTTTT

D gene: TRBD1
clone size: .
V gene: TRBV27
J gene: TRBJ1-1
CDR3 protein: CASSLSGGQAFF
CDR3 DNA: TGTGCCAGCAGTTTATCAGGGGGCCAAGCTTTCTTT

D gene: .
clone size: .
V gene: TRBV12-3/TRBV12-4
J gene: TRBJ1-2
CDR3 protein: CASSLAIADGYTF
CDR3 DNA: TGTGCCAGCAGTTTAGCGATTGCGGATGGCTACACCTTC

D gene: .
clone size: .
V gene: TRBV3-1/TRBV3-2
J gene: TRBJ1-1
CDR3 protein: CASSQDWRARDTEAFF
CDR3 DNA: TGTGCCAGCAGCCAAGACTGGAGGGCCAGAGACACTGAAGCTTTCTTT

D gene: .
clone size: .
V gene: TRBV19
J gene: TRBJ1-4
CDR3 protein: CASSTPRGATREKLFF
CDR3 DNA: TGTGCCAGTAGTACCCCTAGGGGGGCTACGCGAGAAAAACTGTTTTTT

D gene: .
clone size: once
V gene: TRBV9
J gene: TRBJ1-3
CDR3 protein: CASAGNTIYF
CDR3 DNA: TGTGCCAGCGCTGGAAACACCATATATTTT

D gene: .
clone size: .
V gene: TRBV30
J gene: TRBJ1-4
CDR3 protein: CAWRIGRGAVEKLFF
CDR3 DNA: TGTGCCTGGAGGATTGGTAGGGGAGCTGTTGAAAAACTGTTTTTT

D gene: TRBD1
clone size: .
V gene: TRBV7-9
J gene: TRBJ2-2
CDR3 protein: CASSSDRVGKPGELFF
CDR3 DNA: TGTGCCAGCAGCTCAGACAGGGTTGGGAAACCCGGGGAGCTGTTTTTT

D gene: .
clone size: .
V gene: TRBV19
J gene: TRBJ2-7
CDR3 protein: CASSMGSFNEQYF
CDR3 DNA: TGTGCCAGTAGTATGGGTAGCTTCAACGAGCAGTACTTC

D gene: TRBD2
clone size: .
V gene: TRBV6-5
J gene: TRBJ2-7
CDR3 protein: CAGSYREGTYEQYF
CDR3 DNA: TGTGCCGGCAGTTACCGGGAGGGCACCTACGAGCAGTACTTC

D gene: TRBD2
clone size: .
V gene: TRBV23-1
J gene: TRBJ2-1
CDR3 protein: CASSQSSVELAGGQYNEQFF
CDR3 DNA: TGCGCCAGCAGTCAATCGTCCGTCGAGCTAGCGGGAGGGCAATACAATGAGCAGTTCTTC

D gene: TRBD1
clone size: .
V gene: TRBV4-1
J gene: TRBJ1-2
CDR3 protein: CASSQDRLIYGYTF
CDR3 DNA: TGCGCCAGCAGCCAGGACAGGCTAATCTATGGCTACACCTTC

D gene: .
clone size: few
V gene: TRBV7-8
J gene: TRBJ2-7
CDR3 protein: CASSFKAGVASSYEQYF
CDR3 DNA: TGTGCCAGCAGCTTCAAGGCCGGCGTGGCTAGCTCCTACGAGCAGTACTTC

D gene: .
clone size: .
V gene: TRBV5-4
J gene: TRBJ2-1
CDR3 protein: CASSHPTGWLPPSYNEQFF
CDR3 DNA: TGTGCCAGCAGCCACCCCACAGGGTGGTTGCCTCCTTCCTACAATGAGCAGTTCTTC

D gene: TRBD1
clone size: .
V gene: TRBV15
J gene: TRBJ2-2
CDR3 protein: CATSSPGQGGTGELFF
CDR3 DNA: TGTGCCACCAGCAGCCCGGGACAGGGTGGGACCGGGGAGCTGTTTTTT

D gene: .
clone size: .
V gene: TRBV29-1
J gene: TRBJ1-1
CDR3 protein: CSYRGGHDTEAFF
CDR3 DNA: TGCAGTTACCGAGGGGGGCACGACACTGAAGCTTTCTTT

D gene: .
clone size: .
V gene: TRBV7-2
J gene: TRBJ1-4
CDR3 protein: CASSLDAGAGEKLFF
CDR3 DNA: TGTGCCAGCAGCTTAGACGCGGGAGCGGGCGAAAAACTGTTTTTT

D gene: .
clone size: once
V gene: TRBV18
J gene: TRBJ2-3
CDR3 protein: CASSPPGQPINTDTQYF
CDR3 DNA: TGTGCCAGCTCACCACCGGGCCAGCCGATTAACACAGATACGCAGTATTTT

D gene: TRBD1
clone size: .
V gene: TRBV24-1
J gene: TRBJ1-1
CDR3 protein: CATGTGSSEAFF
CDR3 DNA: TGTGCCACCGGGACAGGGAGCAGTGAAGCTTTCTTT

D gene: TRBD1
clone size: .
V gene: TRBV6-5
J gene: TRBJ2-7
CDR3 protein: CATWIKGQGVLGQYF
CDR3 DNA: TGTGCCACCTGGATAAAGGGACAGGGGGTATTGGGGCAGTACTTC

D gene: TRBD1
clone size: .
V gene: TRBV19
J gene: TRBJ1-2
CDR3 protein: CASSTRTGVHYGYTF
CDR3 DNA: TGTGCCAGTAGTACTAGGACAGGGGTCCACTATGGCTACACCTTC

D gene: TRBD2
clone size: .
V gene: TRBV3-1/TRBV3-2
J gene: TRBJ2-4
CDR3 protein: CASSQDTSGRPRKIQYF
CDR3 DNA: TGTGCCAGCAGCCAAGATACCAGCGGGAGGCCCCGGAAGATTCAGTACTTC

D gene: TRBD1
clone size: .
V gene: TRBV12-5
J gene: TRBJ1-1
CDR3 protein: CASGLRKPGQTNTEAFF
CDR3 DNA: TGTGCTAGTGGTTTGAGGAAACCGGGACAGACGAACACTGAAGCTTTCTTT

D gene: TRBD2
clone size: .
V gene: TRBV3-1/TRBV3-2
J gene: TRBJ2-7
CDR3 protein: CASSGLAGSYEQYF
CDR3 DNA: TGTGCCAGCAGCGGACTAGCGGGGTCCTACGAGCAGTACTTC

D gene: TRBD2
clone size: .
V gene: TRBV3-1/TRBV3-2
J gene: TRBJ2-1
CDR3 protein: CASSQLAGGRAYNEQFF
CDR3 DNA: TGTGCCAGCAGCCAACTAGCGGGAGGGCGGGCCTACAATGAGCAGTTCTTC

D gene: TRBD1
clone size: .
V gene: TRBV15
J gene: TRBJ2-7
CDR3 protein: CATGTGATYEQYF
CDR3 DNA: TGTGCCACCGGGACAGGGGCCACCTACGAGCAGTACTTC

D gene: .
clone size: .
V gene: TRBV5-1
J gene: TRBJ1-3
CDR3 protein: CASSLGSTSGNTIYF
CDR3 DNA: TGCGCCAGCAGCTTGGGCAGTACCTCTGGAAACACCATATATTTT

D gene: .
clone size: .
V gene: TRBV29-1
J gene: TRBJ2-1
CDR3 protein: CSVEGRRDNEQFF
CDR3 DNA: TGCAGCGTTGAGGGTCGTAGAGACAATGAGCAGTTCTTC

D gene: TRBD2
clone size: .
V gene: TRBV6-1
J gene: TRBJ2-2
CDR3 protein: CASSELWSGRVATGELFF
CDR3 DNA: TGTGCCAGCAGTGAACTATGGAGCGGGAGGGTTGCCACCGGGGAGCTGTTTTTT

D gene: TRBD1
clone size: .
V gene: TRBV7-9
J gene: TRBJ2-7
CDR3 protein: CASSRDRGWEQYF
CDR3 DNA: TGTGCCAGCAGCCGGGACAGGGGGTGGGAGCAGTACTTC

D gene: .
clone size: .
V gene: TRBV12-5
J gene: TRBJ2-1
CDR3 protein: CASGPGTSSNEQFF
CDR3 DNA: TGTGCTAGTGGTCCGGGGACTTCCTCTAATGAGCAGTTCTTC

D gene: .
clone size: once
V gene: TRBV5-5
J gene: TRBJ2-2
CDR3 protein: CASSLEAIGAGELFF
CDR3 DNA: TGTGCCAGCAGCTTGGAGGCTATCGGCGCCGGGGAGCTGTTTTTT

D gene: TRBD1
clone size: .
V gene: TRBV30
J gene: TRBJ2-2
CDR3 protein: CAWGQGASGELFF
CDR3 DNA: TGTGCCTGGGGACAGGGGGCGAGCGGGGAGCTGTTTTTT

D gene: .
clone size: .
V gene: TRBV24-1
J gene: TRBJ2-7
CDR3 protein: CATSAPGQKVCEQYF
CDR3 DNA: TGTGCCACCAGTGCCCCAGGCCAAAAGGTATGCGAGCAGTACTTC

D gene: TRBD2
clone size: .
V gene: TRBV5-1
J gene: TRBJ2-3
CDR3 protein: CASSLAGGEDTQYF
CDR3 DNA: TGCGCCAGCAGCTTGGCGGGGGGAGAGGATACGCAGTATTTT

D gene: TRBD2
clone size: .
V gene: TRBV24-1
J gene: TRBJ2-2
CDR3 protein: CATSAYLAGETGELFF
CDR3 DNA: TGTGCCACCAGTGCCTACCTAGCGGGAGAGACCGGGGAGCTGTTTTTT

D gene: .
clone size: .
V gene: TRBV7-7
J gene: TRBJ2-1
CDR3 protein: CASSLTWHEQFF
CDR3 DNA: TGTGCCAGCAGCTTAACTTGGCATGAGCAGTTCTTC

D gene: TRBD2
clone size: .
V gene: TRBV18
J gene: TRBJ2-3
CDR3 protein: CASSPRAGVTDTQYF
CDR3 DNA: TGTGCCAGCTCACCACGGGCGGGAGTTACAGATACGCAGTATTTT

D gene: TRBD1
clone size: .
V gene: TRBV19
J gene: TRBJ1-5
CDR3 protein: CASSIRQGGHYSNQPQHF
CDR3 DNA: TGTGCCAGTAGTATCAGACAGGGGGGACATTATAGCAATCAGCCCCAGCATTTT

D gene: TRBD2
clone size: .
V gene: TRBV29-1
J gene: TRBJ2-7
CDR3 protein: CSVENEGRAGAEQYF
CDR3 DNA: TGCAGCGTTGAGAATGAGGGGAGGGCTGGGGCCGAGCAGTACTTC

D gene: TRBD2
clone size: once
V gene: TRBV29-1
J gene: TRBJ2-7
CDR3 protein: CSVEDIREREVGYEQYF
CDR3 DNA: TGCAGCGTTGAAGATATTCGGGAGCGGGAGGTTGGCTACGAGCAGTACTTC

D gene: .
clone size: .
V gene: TRBV27
J gene: TRBJ2-5
CDR3 protein: CASSYSGVQGQETQYF
CDR3 DNA: TGTGCCAGCAGCTACTCGGGCGTCCAGGGCCAAGAGACCCAGTACTTC

D gene: .
clone size: .
V gene: TRBV5-1
J gene: TRBJ2-5
CDR3 protein: CASSLGSQETQYF
CDR3 DNA: TGCGCCAGCAGCTTGGGTTCACAAGAGACCCAGTACTTC

D gene: TRBD1
clone size: .
V gene: TRBV19
J gene: TRBJ1-6
CDR3 protein: CASSMGDSNSPLHF
CDR3 DNA: TGTGCCAGTAGTATGGGGGACAGTAATTCACCCCTCCACTTT